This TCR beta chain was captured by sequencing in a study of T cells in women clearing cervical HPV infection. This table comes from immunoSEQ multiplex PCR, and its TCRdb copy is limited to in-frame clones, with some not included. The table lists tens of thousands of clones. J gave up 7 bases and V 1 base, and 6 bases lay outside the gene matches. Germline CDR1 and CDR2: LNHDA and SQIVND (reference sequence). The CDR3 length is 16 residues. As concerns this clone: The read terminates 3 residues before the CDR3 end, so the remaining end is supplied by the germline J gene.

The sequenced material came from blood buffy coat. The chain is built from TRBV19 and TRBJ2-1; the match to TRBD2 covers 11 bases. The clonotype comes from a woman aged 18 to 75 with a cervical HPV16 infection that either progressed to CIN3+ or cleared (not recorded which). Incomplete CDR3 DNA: TGTGCCAGTAGTATAGCGGCTAGCGGGGGGTCAAATGAG. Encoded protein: CASSIAASGGSNE. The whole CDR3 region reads CASSIAASGGSNEQFF.